These T cell receptor beta chains were read from a single sample in a study of T cells expressing NK-cell markers. TCRdb derives one entry per CDR3 protein from the 5' RACE reads, leaving out DNA. The data show roughly 430,000 distinct CDR3 sequences, and the top ten clones hold 7.3%. The specimen sequenced was blood T cells: a sorted CD56 or NKG2C T cell subset, CD4+ or CD8+ T cells, or bulk PBMC T cells (not recorded which). Receptors originate from a woman aged 18-69 years in good health. The CDR3 runs from the conserved cysteine through the conserved F or W. Each record gives: CDR3 length, V gene, J gene, CDR3 protein.

16	TRBV7-9	TRBJ2-5	CASSRPGRAYQETQYF
15	TRBV4-2	TRBJ2-7	CASSQDQDSTYEQYF
14	TRBV5-1	TRBJ1-2	CASSSAGSNYGYTF
14	TRBV5-4	TRBJ2-5	CASSLPPPQETQYF
16	TRBV11-3	TRBJ2-5	CASSQGALQTGETQYF
18	TRBV4-2	TRBJ1-1	CASSQEAGTGGLYTEAFF
22	TRBV5-1	TRBJ2-3	CASSLVSGGPRTSGRARNTQYF
16	TRBV5-6	TRBJ2-5	CASSLDGDISEETQYF
14	TRBV19	TRBJ2-1	CASSIEPGWNEQFF
14	TRBV12-3/TRBV12-4	TRBJ1-2	CASSLRRATYGYTF
17	TRBV5-1	TRBJ2-3	CASSLAAGGAGTDTQYF
14	TRBV5-4	TRBJ2-3	CASSETSGGDTQYF
15	TRBV12-3/TRBV12-4	TRBJ1-1	CASSLGAGKGTEAFF
15	TRBV12-3/TRBV12-4	TRBJ1-2	CASSPNRTPGYGYTF
15	TRBV20-1	TRBJ1-3	CSATPARRPGNTIYF
14	TRBV25-1	TRBJ2-3	CASRSERATDTQYF
15	TRBV5-4	TRBJ2-1	CASSFLGAGVNEQFF
13	TRBV7-2	TRBJ2-1	CASSLQGRYEQFF
13	TRBV20-1	TRBJ2-1	CSARELAGNEQFF
15	TRBV12-3/TRBV12-4	TRBJ2-7	CASSSVGPGSNEQYF
14	TRBV5-1	TRBJ2-1	CASSPDISYNEQFF
16	TRBV20-1	TRBJ2-3	CSASPMRGSVVDTQYF
16	TRBV27	TRBJ1-6	CASSPDSVSYNSPLHF
13	TRBV29-1	TRBJ2-2	CSVPLGADGELFF
15	TRBV19	TRBJ1-3	CASSIGSSSGNTIYF
13	TRBV20-1	TRBJ2-3	CSEGTASTDTQYF
14	TRBV4-1	TRBJ1-3	CASSQVDTGNTIYF
19	TRBV21-1	TRBJ2-4	CASSLGRGTSGIRRRIQYF
16	TRBV6-5	TRBJ2-3	CASSYGGSPYTDTQYF
15	TRBV15	TRBJ2-1	CATSRDEADDNEQFF
12	TRBV12-3/TRBV12-4	TRBJ1-1	CASSFGEGAAFF
14	TRBV6-5	TRBJ1-5	CASSYHQSNQPQHF
12	TRBV20-1	TRBJ2-1	CSARDGDNEQFF
15	TRBV24-1	TRBJ2-3	CATSESRDSTDTQYF
16	TRBV7-8	TRBJ2-2	CASSLVGGGPTGELFF
14	TRBV29-1	TRBJ2-1	CSVNSGGDYNEQFF
16	TRBV5-6	TRBJ2-7	CASSLAMAGSLYEQYF
17	TRBV9	TRBJ2-5	CASSVRSRGGYQETQYF
13	TRBV29-1	TRBJ2-5	CSVDGPKRETQYF
14	TRBV18	TRBJ1-6	CASSPGTANSPLHF